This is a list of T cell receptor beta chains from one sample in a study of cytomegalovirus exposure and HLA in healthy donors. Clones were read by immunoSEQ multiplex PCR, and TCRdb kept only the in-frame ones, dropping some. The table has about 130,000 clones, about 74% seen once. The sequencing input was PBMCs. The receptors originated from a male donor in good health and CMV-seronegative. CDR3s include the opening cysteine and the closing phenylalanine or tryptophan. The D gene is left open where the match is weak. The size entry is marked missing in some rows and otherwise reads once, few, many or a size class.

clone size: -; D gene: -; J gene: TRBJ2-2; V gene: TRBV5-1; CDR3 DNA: TGCGCCAGCAGCTTGGGGCAGGTGACCGGGGAGCTGTTTTTT; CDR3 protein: CASSLGQVTGELFF
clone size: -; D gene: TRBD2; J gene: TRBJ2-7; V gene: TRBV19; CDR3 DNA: TGTGCCAGTTCTTCGCGGGCTAGCGGAATGAGCTCCTACGAGCAGTACTTC; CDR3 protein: CASSSRASGMSSYEQYF
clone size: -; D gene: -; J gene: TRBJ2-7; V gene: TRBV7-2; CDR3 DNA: TGTGCCAGCAGCTCCCTCGGCAGACCCGAGGTTTGGTACTTC; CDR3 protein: CASSSLGRPEVWYF
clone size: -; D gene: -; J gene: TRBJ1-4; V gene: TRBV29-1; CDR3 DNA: TGCAGCGTAGGTGACTTTGAGGAAAAACTGTTTTTT; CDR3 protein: CSVGDFEEKLFF
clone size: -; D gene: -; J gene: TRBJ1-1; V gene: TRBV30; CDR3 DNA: TGTGCCTGGAGTGTACTTAACAGGGTTACTGAAGCTTTCTTT; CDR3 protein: CAWSVLNRVTEAFF
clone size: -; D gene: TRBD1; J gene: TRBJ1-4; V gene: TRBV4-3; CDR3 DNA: TGCGCCAGCAGCCAAGATTTAGGGGGCAATGAAAAACTGTTTTTT; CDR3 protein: CASSQDLGGNEKLFF
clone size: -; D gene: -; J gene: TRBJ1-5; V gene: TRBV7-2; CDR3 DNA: TGTGCCAGCAGCTCAGGGTTTAGCAATCAGCCCCAGCATTTT; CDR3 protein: CASSSGFSNQPQHF
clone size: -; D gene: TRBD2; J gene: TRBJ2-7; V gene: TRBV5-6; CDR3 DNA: TGTGCCAGCAGCGCCGGACTAGCGGAGGCTCCCTACGAGCAGTACTTC; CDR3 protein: CASSAGLAEAPYEQYF
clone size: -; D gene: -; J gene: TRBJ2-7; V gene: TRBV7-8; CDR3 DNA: TGTGCCAGCAGCTTAGTTACGGGAGTGGGCTACGAGCAGTACTTC; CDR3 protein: CASSLVTGVGYEQYF
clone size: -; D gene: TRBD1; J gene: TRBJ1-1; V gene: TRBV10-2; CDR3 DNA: TGCGCCAGCAGGACAGATACAGGGGGCGCTTCGCAAGCTTTCTTT; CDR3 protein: CASRTDTGGASQAFF
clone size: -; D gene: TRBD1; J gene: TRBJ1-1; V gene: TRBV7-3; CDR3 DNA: TGTGCCAGCAGCTTAACCGTGGGACAGGGCATGGAAGCTTTCTTT; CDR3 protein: CASSLTVGQGMEAFF
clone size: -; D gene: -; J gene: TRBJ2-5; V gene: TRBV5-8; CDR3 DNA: TGTGCCAGCAGCTCCCGTTCGGGGGGCTATGAGACCCAGTACTTC; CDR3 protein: CASSSRSGGYETQYF
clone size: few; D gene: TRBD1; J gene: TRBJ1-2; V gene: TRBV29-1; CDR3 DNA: TGCAGCGTCGGGGGAGCAGGGGGCAACTATGGCTACACCTTC; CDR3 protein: CSVGGAGGNYGYTF
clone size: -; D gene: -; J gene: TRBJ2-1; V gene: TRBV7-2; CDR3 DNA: TGTGCCAGCAGCTTAGAACGGGTTTACAATGAGCAGTTCTTC; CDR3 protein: CASSLERVYNEQFF
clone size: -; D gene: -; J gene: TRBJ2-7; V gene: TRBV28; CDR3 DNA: TGTGCCAGCACCCCGGCAGGGGTCCCCCGAAGCTCCTACGAGCAGTACTTC; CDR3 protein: CASTPAGVPRSSYEQYF
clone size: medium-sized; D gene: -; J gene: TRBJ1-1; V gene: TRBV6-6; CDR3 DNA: TGTGCCAGCAGTTACTCGGATGGCGGTTCCACTGAAGCTTTCTTT; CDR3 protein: CASSYSDGGSTEAFF
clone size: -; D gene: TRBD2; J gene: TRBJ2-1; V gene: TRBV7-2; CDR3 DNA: TGTGCCAGCAGCTTACTAGCGGGAAATACCTACAATGAGCAGTTCTTC; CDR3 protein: CASSLLAGNTYNEQFF
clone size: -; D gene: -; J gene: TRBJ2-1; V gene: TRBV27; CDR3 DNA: TGTGCCAGCAGATCTCGGGGGAGCTCCTACAATGAGCAGTTCTTC; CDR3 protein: CASRSRGSSYNEQFF
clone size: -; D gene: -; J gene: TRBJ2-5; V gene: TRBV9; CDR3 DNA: TGTGCCAGCAGCGTAAGGGGAGGGGGGGGCCCAGAGACCCAGTACTTC; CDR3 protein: CASSVRGGGGPETQYF
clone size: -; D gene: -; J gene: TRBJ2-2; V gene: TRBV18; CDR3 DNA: TGTGCCAGCTCAGAGGGCGACCACCTTTGGGGTAACACCGGGGAGCTGTTTTTT; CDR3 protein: CASSEGDHLWGNTGELFF
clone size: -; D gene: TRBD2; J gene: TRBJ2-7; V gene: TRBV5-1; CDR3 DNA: TGCGCCAGCAGCTTCGGCGCTAGCGGGGATTTTTTACGAGGCGAGCAGTACTTC; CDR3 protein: CASSFGASGDFLRGEQYF
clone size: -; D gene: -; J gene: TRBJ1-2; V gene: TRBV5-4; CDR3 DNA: TGTGCCAGCAGCGTGACAGGACGTAGCTATGGCTACACCTTC; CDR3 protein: CASSVTGRSYGYTF
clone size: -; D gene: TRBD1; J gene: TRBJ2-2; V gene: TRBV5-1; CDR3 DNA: TGCGCCAGCAGCCGGACAGGGAGAACCGGGGCCGGGGAGCTGTTTTTT; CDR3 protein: CASSRTGRTGAGELFF
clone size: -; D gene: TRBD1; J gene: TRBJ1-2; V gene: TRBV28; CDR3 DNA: TGTGCCAGCAGTTTGCGACAGGGGTTGGGCTACACCTTC; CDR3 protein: CASSLRQGLGYTF
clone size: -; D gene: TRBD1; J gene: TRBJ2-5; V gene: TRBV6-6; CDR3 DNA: TGTGCCAGCAGTCCAACTGGGGTGACAGGGAAAGAGACCCAGTACTTC; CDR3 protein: CASSPTGVTGKETQYF
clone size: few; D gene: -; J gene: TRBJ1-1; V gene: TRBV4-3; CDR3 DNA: TGCGCCAGCAGCCCCCAAATGACAGGGAACACTGAAGCTTTCTTT; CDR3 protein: CASSPQMTGNTEAFF
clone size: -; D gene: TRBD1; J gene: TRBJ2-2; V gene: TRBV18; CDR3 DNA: TGTGCCAGCTCACCGGGACAGGGGAGGTTCGGCGGGGAGCTGTTTTTT; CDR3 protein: CASSPGQGRFGGELFF
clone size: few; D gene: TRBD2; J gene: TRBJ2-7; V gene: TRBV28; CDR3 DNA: TGTGCCAGCAGTACCCTACCGGGACTAGCGGGCTACGAGCAGTACTTC; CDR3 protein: CASSTLPGLAGYEQYF
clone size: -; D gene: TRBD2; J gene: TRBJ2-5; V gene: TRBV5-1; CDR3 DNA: TGCGCCAGCAGCCGCGGTTCTAGCGGACAAGAGACCCAGTACTTC; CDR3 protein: CASSRGSSGQETQYF
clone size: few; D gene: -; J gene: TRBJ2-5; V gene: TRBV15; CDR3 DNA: TGTGCCACCAGCAGGCCCCGTAGCGAGACCCAGTACTTC; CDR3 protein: CATSRPRSETQYF
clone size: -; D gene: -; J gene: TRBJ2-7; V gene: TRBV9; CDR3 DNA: TGTGCCAGCAGCGTAGCAGGCTCAGGGGCGTACGAGCAGTACTTC; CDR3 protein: CASSVAGSGAYEQYF
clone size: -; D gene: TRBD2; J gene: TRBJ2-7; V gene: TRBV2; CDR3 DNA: TGTGCCAGCAGTGGCCTAGCGGGAGGGAGAGAGCAGTACTTC; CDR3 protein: CASSGLAGGREQYF
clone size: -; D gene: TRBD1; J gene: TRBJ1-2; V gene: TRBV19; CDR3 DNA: TGTGCCAGTAGTGGCGCAGGGGGCAATGGCTACACCTTC; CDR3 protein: CASSGAGGNGYTF
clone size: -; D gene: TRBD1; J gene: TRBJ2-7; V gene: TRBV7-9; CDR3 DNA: TGTTCCAGCAGACCTGCGGACAGGGGGTCCGGCTACGAGCAGTACTTC; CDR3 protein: CSSRPADRGSGYEQYF
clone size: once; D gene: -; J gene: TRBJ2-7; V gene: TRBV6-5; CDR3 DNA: TGTGCCAGCAGTACCGGGTACGAGCAGTACTTC; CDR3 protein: CASSTGYEQYF
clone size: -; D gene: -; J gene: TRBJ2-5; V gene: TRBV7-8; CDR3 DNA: TGTGCCAGCAGCTTTCGCGGCGAGACCCAGTACTTC; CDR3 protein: CASSFRGETQYF
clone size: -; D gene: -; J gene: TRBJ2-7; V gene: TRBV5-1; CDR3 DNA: TGCGCCAGCAGCTTGAGTTCTAAGGGGTACGAGCAGTACTTC; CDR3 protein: CASSLSSKGYEQYF
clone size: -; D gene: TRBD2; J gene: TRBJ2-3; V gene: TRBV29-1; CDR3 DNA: TGCAGCGTTTCCAGCGGGGGTAGCACAGATACGCAGTATTTT; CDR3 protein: CSVSSGGSTDTQYF
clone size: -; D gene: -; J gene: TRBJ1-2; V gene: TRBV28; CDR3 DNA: TGTGCCAGCAGTTTAGGACACCTCTATGGCTACACCTTC; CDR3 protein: CASSLGHLYGYTF
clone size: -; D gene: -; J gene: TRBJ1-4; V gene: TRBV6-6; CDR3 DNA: TGTGCCAGCAGTTACATCGGGACTGCAACTAATGAAAAACTGTTTTTT; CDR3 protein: CASSYIGTATNEKLFF
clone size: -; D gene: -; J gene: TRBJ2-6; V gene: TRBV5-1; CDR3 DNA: TGCGCCAGCAGCTTGGTCAGGTCCTTTGGGGCCAACGTCCTGACTTTC; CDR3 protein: CASSLVRSFGANVLTF
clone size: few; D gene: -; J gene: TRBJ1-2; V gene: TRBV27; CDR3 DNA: TGTGCCAGCAGTGACAGTGGATTACTTAGTGGCTACACCTTC; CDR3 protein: CASSDSGLLSGYTF
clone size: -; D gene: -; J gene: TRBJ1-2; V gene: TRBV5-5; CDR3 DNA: TGTGCCAGCAGCCAGACAAAGCCCGGCTACACCTTC; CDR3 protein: CASSQTKPGYTF
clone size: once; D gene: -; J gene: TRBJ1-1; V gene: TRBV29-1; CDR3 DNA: TGCAGCGTTCTGGCGACAGGAGTGAACACTGAAGCTTTCTTT; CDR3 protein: CSVLATGVNTEAFF
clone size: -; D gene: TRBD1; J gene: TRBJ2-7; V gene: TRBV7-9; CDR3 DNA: TGTGCCAGCAGCTTAGGGGGACAGGGCCCCTACGAGCAGTACTTC; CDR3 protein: CASSLGGQGPYEQYF
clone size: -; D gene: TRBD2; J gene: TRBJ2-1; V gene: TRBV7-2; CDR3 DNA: TGTGCCAGCAGCTTGGGACTAGCGCCTCCTGTGCAGTTCTTC; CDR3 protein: CASSLGLAPPVQFF
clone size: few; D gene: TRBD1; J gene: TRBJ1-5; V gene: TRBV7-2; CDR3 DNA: TGTGCCAGCAGCCCGACAGGGGTAGGTCGCAATCAGCCCCAGCATTTT; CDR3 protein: CASSPTGVGRNQPQHF
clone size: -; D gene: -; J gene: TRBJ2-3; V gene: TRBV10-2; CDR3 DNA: TGCGCCAGCAAACTAGTGGGCACAGATACGCAGTATTTT; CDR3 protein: CASKLVGTDTQYF
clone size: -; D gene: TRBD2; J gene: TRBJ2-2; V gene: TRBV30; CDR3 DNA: TGTGCCTGGAGCCTCGGGGGTAGCGGGAGTTCCGGGGAGCTGTTTTTT; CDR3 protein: CAWSLGGSGSSGELFF
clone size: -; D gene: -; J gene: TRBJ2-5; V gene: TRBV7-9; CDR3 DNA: TGTGCCAGCAGCTGGGGGGATCGGGAGACCCAGTACTTC; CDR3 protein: CASSWGDRETQYF
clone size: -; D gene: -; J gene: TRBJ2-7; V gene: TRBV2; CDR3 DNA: TGTGCCAGCAGTGAAGGGGAGACATCCCGTTCAAAGCAGTACTTC; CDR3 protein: CASSEGETSRSKQYF
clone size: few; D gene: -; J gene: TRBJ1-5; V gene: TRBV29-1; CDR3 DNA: TGCAGCGTTTCCCAGGGAAATAGCAATCAGCCCCAGCATTTT; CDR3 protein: CSVSQGNSNQPQHF
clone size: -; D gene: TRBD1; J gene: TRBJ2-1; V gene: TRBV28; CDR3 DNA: TGTGCCAGCAGTCTCAGGAAGGGGGCGTTCAATGAGCAGTTCTTC; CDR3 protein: CASSLRKGAFNEQFF
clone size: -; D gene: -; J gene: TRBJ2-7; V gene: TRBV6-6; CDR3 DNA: TGTGCCAGCAGTTATCGGGACTCCTTGGAGCAGTACTTC; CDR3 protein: CASSYRDSLEQYF
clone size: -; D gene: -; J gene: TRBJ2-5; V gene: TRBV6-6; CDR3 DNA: TGTGCCAGCAGCCTCACGGGGGAGACCCAGTACTTC; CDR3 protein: CASSLTGETQYF
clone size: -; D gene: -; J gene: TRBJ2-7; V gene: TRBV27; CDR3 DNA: TGTGCCAGCAGTTTTTTGGGGGGTCCCTACGAGCAGTACTTC; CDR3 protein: CASSFLGGPYEQYF
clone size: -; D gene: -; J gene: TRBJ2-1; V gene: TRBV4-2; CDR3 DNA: TGTGCCAGCAGCCAAGGCCGCCGGGGGACGGTGAATGAGCAGTTCTTC; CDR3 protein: CASSQGRRGTVNEQFF